A selection of T cell receptor beta chains follows, all from one sample in a study of T cell repertoires in cytomegalovirus infection. Each CDR3 protein gets one entry after TCRdb re-called the reads with MiXCR. This table holds roughly 230,000 distinct CDR3 sequences, about 17% found once. The sample was CD8+ T cells from PBMCs. Receptors were obtained from a human donor in good health (CMV status not recorded). Some clones in this sample may be carry-over from other donors' samples. The CDR3 runs from the conserved cysteine through the conserved F or W. Each record gives: J gene, D gene, clone size, V gene, CDR3 DNA, CDR3 protein. A D gene is named only where the DNA matches it firmly. Not every row has a clone size; where given, it reads once, few, many or a size class.

TRBJ2-7	NA	many	TRBV7-2	TGTGCCAGCAGCTCGTTTAGCTCCTACGAGCAGTACTTC	CASSSFSSYEQYF
TRBJ1-1	NA	few	TRBV6-2/TRBV6-3	TGTGCCAGCAGTGACACCCCATCTACTGAAGCTTTCTTT	CASSDTPSTEAFF
TRBJ2-5	NA	many	TRBV7-2	TGTGCCAGCAGCTTAGGAACCTTTCCCGCACAAGAGACCCAGTACTTC	CASSLGTFPAQETQYF
TRBJ1-1	TRBD1	many	TRBV12-3/TRBV12-4	TGTGCCAGCAGCCCTATGGGGACAGGGGGTGGTACTGAAGCTTTCTTT	CASSPMGTGGGTEAFF
TRBJ2-1	NA	NA	TRBV6-5	TGTGCCAGCAGTTACTCGTCCCTCAATGAGCAGTTCTTC	CASSYSSLNEQFF
TRBJ2-2	TRBD2	many	TRBV7-2	TGTGCCAGCAGCCAGGGCGGGGGGCGAACCGGGGAGCTGTTTTTT	CASSQGGGRTGELFF
TRBJ2-3	NA	NA	TRBV12-3/TRBV12-4	TGTGCCACCCGTACCTGGACCGTAACAGATACGCAGTATTTT	CATRTWTVTDTQYF
TRBJ1-1	NA	NA	TRBV4-3	TGCGCCAGCAGCCAAGAAGCAGGGCTCGGAGCTTTCTTT	CASSQEAGLGAFF
TRBJ2-3	NA	many	TRBV28	TGTGCCAGCGGCGGCGGGGCTGTCTTGAGCACAGATACGCAGTATTTT	CASGGGAVLSTDTQYF
TRBJ2-2	TRBD2	many	TRBV6-5	TGTGCCAGCAGTTACATCGCGGGACTAGCGGGGGGAAAGGCCTCCGGGGAGCTGTTTTTT	CASSYIAGLAGGKASGELFF
TRBJ2-1	TRBD1	few	TRBV7-8	TGTGCCAGCAGCTTCCACCGGACAGGCAACGATGTCTCCTACAATGAGCAGTTCTTC	CASSFHRTGNDVSYNEQFF
TRBJ1-1	NA	few	TRBV10-3	TGTGCCATCAGCCAGAGGAATAACTATGAAGCTTTCTTT	CAISQRNNYEAFF
TRBJ2-3	NA	many	TRBV7-9	TGTGCCAGCAGCTTAACCGTGGCGCGGACAGATACGCAGTATTTT	CASSLTVARTDTQYF
TRBJ2-7	NA	NA	TRBV28	TGTGCCAGCAGTTTATCGCCCCCAAGGGCGGGACAGACCTACGAGCAGTACTTC	CASSLSPPRAGQTYEQYF
TRBJ2-2	TRBD2	many	TRBV7-6	TGTGCCAGCAGCATGGGACTAGCGGGCTCGCTCACCGGGGAGCTGTTTTTT	CASSMGLAGSLTGELFF
TRBJ2-1	NA	NA	TRBV6-2/TRBV6-3	TGTGCCAGCAGTACTCGTCGGGGCAATTACAATGAGCAGTTCTTC	CASSTRRGNYNEQFF
TRBJ2-2	NA	NA	TRBV6-8	TGTGCCAGCATTTACAGGGACGACTTCACCGGGGAGCTGTTTTTT	CASIYRDDFTGELFF
TRBJ2-5	TRBD2	few	TRBV6-1	TGTGCCAGCAGTCGCACCGGGACTAGCCTCCAAGAGACCCAGTACTTC	CASSRTGTSLQETQYF
TRBJ1-6	NA	NA	TRBV4-1	TGCGCCAGCAGCCAAGCTAAGAATTCACCCCTCCACTTT	CASSQAKNSPLHF
TRBJ2-3	NA	many	TRBV7-9	TGTGCCAGCAGCTTACTTGCACAGAGCACAGATACGCAGTATTTT	CASSLLAQSTDTQYF
TRBJ2-2	NA	few	TRBV7-6	TGTGCCAGCAGCCCCCAGGTCAAGGGACCCGGGGAGCTGTTTTTT	CASSPQVKGPGELFF
TRBJ2-5	TRBD2	NA	TRBV20-1	TGCAGTGCTAGTGGCGGGGGGGAGGTCTTCCAAGAGACCCAGTACTTC	CSASGGGEVFQETQYF
TRBJ2-6	NA	once	TRBV2	TGTGCCAGCAGTGAACGACAGATGGGCTCTGGGGCCAACGTCCTGACTTTC	CASSERQMGSGANVLTF
TRBJ1-6	NA	many	TRBV12-3/TRBV12-4	TGTGCCAGCGGACAAGACAATTCACCCCTCCACTTT	CASGQDNSPLHF
TRBJ2-7	TRBD2	NA	TRBV20-1	TGCAGTGCTAGGAGCGGGGTATCCTACGAGCAGTACTTC	CSARSGVSYEQYF
TRBJ2-2	NA	many	TRBV6-6	TGTGCCAGCAGTTATATGGGTAGTACCGGGGAGCTGTTTTTT	CASSYMGSTGELFF
TRBJ2-1	NA	NA	TRBV5-4	TGTGCCAGCAGCTTGGCGAGCGGCGACTCCTACAATGAGCAGTTCTTC	CASSLASGDSYNEQFF
TRBJ1-1	NA	NA	TRBV3-1	TGTGCCAGCAGCCAAGATGGCACTGAAGCTTTCTTT	CASSQDGTEAFF
TRBJ2-2	TRBD1	many	TRBV7-2	TGTGCCAGCAGTACAGGGGTTCTGACCGGGGAGCTGTTTTTT	CASSTGVLTGELFF
TRBJ1-2	TRBD1	NA	TRBV14	TGTGCCAGCAGCCAAGAGGAGGGGGCTTGGGACTATGGCTACACCTTC	CASSQEEGAWDYGYTF
TRBJ2-7	NA	few	TRBV6-2/TRBV6-3	TGTGCCAGCAGTTACGGACCTTACGAGCAGTACTTC	CASSYGPYEQYF
TRBJ2-1	NA	NA	TRBV4-3	TGCGCCAGCAGCCGCTCCATGGGGGCTTACAATGAGCAGTTCTTC	CASSRSMGAYNEQFF
TRBJ2-1	TRBD2	once	TRBV20-1	TGCAGTGCTCCACCCACGGGACTACTGGCCCCCGGGAATGAGCAGTTCTTC	CSAPPTGLLAPGNEQFF
TRBJ1-4	TRBD1	NA	TRBV13	TGTGCCAGCAGCCTAAGGACAGGGATGGAAAAACTGTTTTTT	CASSLRTGMEKLFF
TRBJ1-1	NA	NA	TRBV14	TGTGCCAGCAGCCAGAGTCCCTTCATTCAGGGTTTAACTGAAGCTTTCTTT	CASSQSPFIQGLTEAFF
TRBJ2-2	NA	few	TRBV19	TGTGCCAGTAGTATGGTCCGGTCGAACACCGGGGAGCTGTTTTTT	CASSMVRSNTGELFF
TRBJ1-2	TRBD1	NA	TRBV7-4	TGTGCCAGCAGCTTAGTGGGGACAGCAATTAACTATGGCTACACCTTC	CASSLVGTAINYGYTF
TRBJ1-1	TRBD1	many	TRBV7-9	TGTGCCAGCAGCCTAGAACAGGGGGTGAAAGATGAAGCTTTCTTT	CASSLEQGVKDEAFF
TRBJ1-6	NA	NA	TRBV20-1	TGCAGTGCTAGACGTACAGCACTCCTCAATTCACCCCTCCACTTT	CSARRTALLNSPLHF
TRBJ2-7	NA	few	TRBV28	TGTGCCAGCAGGAGTGAGGATTTGGGCTACGAGCAGTACTTC	CASRSEDLGYEQYF
TRBJ1-6	NA	many	TRBV7-8	TGTGCCAGCAGCTTAGGGCGGAGCTCCTATAATTCACCCCTCCACTTT	CASSLGRSSYNSPLHF
TRBJ1-2	TRBD1	many	TRBV29-1	TGCAGCGTTGAATCAGGACAGGCCAATGCCTACACCTTC	CSVESGQANAYTF
TRBJ2-3	TRBD1	few	TRBV6-6	TGTGCCAGCAGTTCCCCGAACAGGGGCCTCACAGATACGCAGTATTTT	CASSSPNRGLTDTQYF
TRBJ1-1	NA	many	TRBV12-3/TRBV12-4	TGTGCCAGCAGTCCCGCGCGTGAAGCTTTCTTT	CASSPAREAFF
TRBJ1-1	NA	few	TRBV5-4	TGTGCCAGCAGCCCCCATGGGCGGGGGAACACTGAAGCTTTCTTT	CASSPHGRGNTEAFF
TRBJ1-2	TRBD1	many	TRBV4-2	TGTGCCAGCAGCCAAGAATCGGACAGGGGAAGCGATGGCTACACCTTC	CASSQESDRGSDGYTF
TRBJ2-7	TRBD2	NA	TRBV5-3	TGTGCCAGCAGCGGCGGACTAGCGGGGGGGCTCGGTCGGGAGCAGTACTTC	CASSGGLAGGLGREQYF
TRBJ2-3	NA	NA	TRBV7-9	TGTGCCAGCAGCTTATGGAATGGGGGTGTCGGCACAGATACGCAGTATTTT	CASSLWNGGVGTDTQYF
TRBJ1-2	TRBD1	few	TRBV6-5	TGTGCCAGCAGTTACTCAACAGGGGGCTGGAACTATGGCTACACCTTC	CASSYSTGGWNYGYTF
TRBJ2-1	TRBD2	many	TRBV6-5	TGTGCCAGCAGTTACTCCTTAGCGGGGGGACACAATGAGCAGTTCTTC	CASSYSLAGGHNEQFF
TRBJ1-5	NA	many	TRBV28	TGTGCCAGCAGTTCATACCGGGCCCTCAATCAGCCCCAGCATTTT	CASSSYRALNQPQHF
TRBJ2-5	NA	NA	TRBV5-1	TGCGCCAGCAGCTTCTTCGGGGGGCCTAAGGGGGCCCAAGAGACCCAGTACTTC	CASSFFGGPKGAQETQYF
TRBJ2-7	NA	many	TRBV6-5	TGTGCCAGCAGTTGGCAGGGGGGCTACGAGCAGTACTTC	CASSWQGGYEQYF
TRBJ2-1	NA	many	TRBV7-2	TGTGCCAGCAGCTATGTCGGCTCCTACAATGAGCAGTTCTTC	CASSYVGSYNEQFF
TRBJ2-7	TRBD2	NA	TRBV6-2/TRBV6-3	TGTGCCAGCATCGCCTGGGGGGGGAACTCCTACGAGCAGTACTTC	CASIAWGGNSYEQYF
TRBJ2-7	NA	many	TRBV7-2	TGTGCCAGCAGCCCCCCTTGGGGAGAGCAGTACTTC	CASSPPWGEQYF
TRBJ2-7	NA	NA	TRBV7-4	TGTGCCAGCAGCTTAGAGGCAGGGTCAGACTACGAGCAGTACTTC	CASSLEAGSDYEQYF